What follows is one TCR beta chain and its context. What it binds is not known. Measured with immunoSEQ multiplex PCR; TCRdb has only the in-frame clones, and not every one. Seen here are about 130,000 clones, about 89% observed once, and the top ten hold more than 9%. The data derive from a study of T cell responses to AZD1222 COVID-19 vaccine. Study-level background: Doses given second, at about 4 or about 12 weeks, were pooled. Findings and limits, study-wide: Only 6 or 7 AZD1222 recipients tested seropositive at baseline. Two AZD1222 doses significantly raised spike-specific TCR breadth and depth over controls.

The CDR3 runs 16 residues. The J segment lost 2 bases and the V segment lost 0 bases, leaving 2 bases of the junction unmatched. Per germline, CDR1 SGDLS and CDR2 YYNGEE. This material consisted of peripheral blood, taken on day 0 of AZD1222 vaccination. This chain joins TRBV9 and TRBJ2-1; 10 nucleotides line up with TRBD2. This sequence was found in an adult in good health. The CDR3 DNA is TGTGCCAGCAGCGTAGGTACTAGCGGGACCTACAATGAGCAGTTCTTC. It translates to CASSVGTSGTYNEQFF.